The rows below give T cell receptor beta chains drawn from one sample of a study of blood T cell repertoires in COVID-19. Method: immunoSEQ multiplex PCR; TCRdb's copy keeps in-frame clones and lacks some. The table includes a few hundred thousand clones, approximately 86% detected once. Sequences were obtained from peripheral blood. These receptor sequences come from a man younger than 35 with active or convalescent COVID-19. CDR3s leave out the opening cysteine and the closing phenylalanine or tryptophan. Fields, in order: D gene, V gene, J gene, CDR3 protein. The D gene is left open where the match is weak.

D: NA; V: TRBV5-1; J: TRBJ2-3; CDR3: ASSLAVWGPDTDGDTQY
D: TRBD2; V: TRBV9; J: TRBJ2-7; CDR3: ASSVSRGVGEQY
D: NA; V: TRBV5-1; J: TRBJ2-1; CDR3: ASSPVGGDTYNEQF
D: NA; V: TRBV19; J: TRBJ2-3; CDR3: ASSIKGPKDTQY
D: NA; V: TRBV12-5; J: TRBJ2-1; CDR3: ASGLAPTALLYNEQF
D: NA; V: TRBV7-9; J: TRBJ1-5; CDR3: ASSLAGGHQPQH
D: TRBD1; V: TRBV23-1; J: TRBJ2-7; CDR3: ASSQSVTGTGDYEQY
D: TRBD1; V: TRBV5-1; J: TRBJ1-1; CDR3: ASRQGTEAF
D: NA; V: TRBV7-2; J: TRBJ1-5; CDR3: ASSFIGGGDQPQH
D: NA; V: TRBV27; J: TRBJ2-1; CDR3: ASSLRGNGYNEQF
D: TRBD2; V: TRBV7-3; J: TRBJ2-7; CDR3: ASSPGTSVHEQY
D: NA; V: TRBV21-1; J: TRBJ1-3; CDR3: ASRAVGAGTGSLLAGNTIY
D: NA; V: TRBV4-2; J: TRBJ1-1; CDR3: ASSQELRASEAF
D: TRBD2; V: TRBV29-1; J: TRBJ2-5; CDR3: SVERSGGETQY
D: NA; V: TRBV15; J: TRBJ1-1; CDR3: ATSRVGQLNTEAF
D: TRBD1; V: TRBV5-1; J: TRBJ2-6; CDR3: ASSPGQPGSGANVLT
D: NA; V: TRBV5-4; J: TRBJ2-2; CDR3: ASSSYTGELF
D: TRBD1; V: TRBV5-8; J: TRBJ1-5; CDR3: ASSLRQGDQPQH
D: NA; V: TRBV10-3; J: TRBJ1-1; CDR3: AISLRGRNTEAF
D: TRBD2; V: TRBV3-1/TRBV3-2; J: TRBJ2-1; CDR3: ASSRLAGANEQF